Presented here are 28 T cell receptor beta chains from one specimen sequenced in a study of T cells after yellow fever vaccination. In TCRdb, the 5' RACE reads were re-called with MiXCR into one record per CDR3 protein. The profile shows around 330,000 distinct CDR3 sequences, approximately 3.9% of them singletons. Sequenced here: PBMCs, sampled on the day of the yellow fever booster vaccination. The receptors shown here come from a man aged 18 to 29 who received the YFV17D yellow fever vaccine.

The J gene is TRBJ2-7, the V gene TRBV3-1; 10 bases fit TRBD1. J gave up 3 bases and V 4 bases, and 6 bases lay outside the gene matches. The germline V gene encodes CDR1 LGHDT and CDR2 YNNKEL (reference sequence). This CDR3 contains 15 residues. The DNA for the CDR3 is TGTGCCAGCAGCCGCGGGACAGGGGCCTACTACGAGCAGTACTTC. It specifies CASSRGTGAYYEQYF.

This clonotype was observed at least ten times. Compared with germline, one end of the junction differs, possibly owing to a read error. This rearrangement joins TRBV7-6 to TRBJ2-1; either TRBD1 or TRBD2 may supply D (5 bases each). Germline-derived CDR1 and CDR2 are SGHVS and FNYEAQ. The CDR3 runs 15 residues. The CDR3: CASSPGWRPDKEQFF. The CDR3 bases are TGTGCCAGCAGCCCTGGGTGGAGGCCGGACAAGGAGCAGTTCTTC. Looking up the rest from reference TRBV7-6 and TRBJ2-1 gives the full variable domain: GAGVSQSPRYKVTKRGQDVALRCDPISGHVSLYWYRQALGQGPEFLTYFNYEAQQDKSGLPNDRFSAERPEGSISTLTIQRTEQRDSAMYRCASSPGWRPDKEQFFGPGTRLTVL.

This clonotype was seen a few times. This rearrangement joins TRBV4-1 to TRBJ1-3; D gene unclear. Trimming removed 3 bases from V and 2 bases from J, with 14 bases in between. The germline V gene has CDR1 MGHRA and CDR2 YSYEKL. CDR3 length: 16 amino acids. The CDR3 sequence is CASSHTLEGTGNTIYF. The CDR3 bases are TGCGCCAGCAGCCACACCTTGGAAGGAACTGGAAACACCATATATTTT.

The chain combines TRBV7-9 with TRBJ2-2; D is possibly TRBD1 (5 bases). Germline loops: CDR1 SEHNR, CDR2 FQNEAQ (reference sequence). CDR3 length equals 16 residues. Trimming removed 4 bases from V and 6 bases from J, with 18 bases in between. The CDR3 sequence is CASSYQGFPNAGELFF. In DNA, the CDR3 is TGTGCCAGCAGCTACCAGGGTTTTCCTAACGCCGGGGAGCTGTTTTTT.

This clonotype was picked up many times. The gene calls are TRBV12-3 or TRBV12-4 and TRBJ2-1; no firm D call. CDR3 length: 14 residues. Trimming left V 3 bases short and J 9 bases short, with 15 bases between. The CDR3 coding sequence is TGTGCCAGCAGTTTTAACTTCCGGCGCGGTGAGCAGTTCTTC. Translating gives CASSFNFRRGEQFF.

The chain recombines TRBV29-1 with TRBJ2-1, with 11 bases aligning to TRBD2. In germline, CDR1 is SQVTM, CDR2 ANQGSEA. CDR3 length: 15 amino acids. V lost 7 bases and J lost 7; bases outside the gene matches: 12. This CDR3 reads CSADVSGGARNEQFF. The CDR3 nucleotides read TGCAGCGCTGACGTTAGCGGGGGGGCGAGAAATGAGCAGTTCTTC.

This clonotype occurred a few times. This chain uses TRBV6-5 with TRBJ2-3; 10 bases are a match to TRBD1. The germline CDR1 and CDR2 sequences are MNHEY and SVGAGI. The CDR3 is 14 residues long. Germline trimming cut 6 bases from V and 5 bases from J; bases unmatched to any gene: 5. CDR3 sequence: CASRGDRGQDTQYF. CDR3 DNA: TGTGCCAGCAGGGGGGACAGGGGCCAAGATACGCAGTATTTT.

This clonotype was seen a handful of times. The chain carries TRBV29-1 and TRBJ2-1; D is perhaps TRBD2 (6 bases). This CDR3 is 16 amino acids long. Germline values: CDR1 SQVTM, CDR2 ANQGSEA. Trimming removed 3 bases from V and 0 bases from J, with 15 bases in between. In DNA form, the CDR3 reads TGCAGCGTTGACTCGGGGGTCACGCTCTCCTACAATGAGCAGTTCTTC. Translation gives CSVDSGVTLSYNEQFF.

In this sample, this clonotype turned up a few times. V and J are TRBV12-3 or TRBV12-4 and TRBJ2-5, with D perhaps matching TRBD1 (6 bases). The CDR3 contains 15 residues. V was trimmed by 4 bases and J by 5 bases, leaving 17 bases between them. The CDR3 reads CASSSGATNPETQYF. The CDR3 region has the DNA TGTGCCAGCAGTTCAGGGGCAACGAATCCGGAGACCCAGTACTTC.

Only a few counts were recorded for this clonotype. CDR3: CATSRERTVQETQYF. The CDR3 coding sequence is TGTGCCACCAGCAGAGAAAGGACAGTCCAAGAGACCCAGTACTTC. J is TRBJ2-5 and V is TRBV15; a possible D gene is TRBD1 (6 bases). Germline loops: CDR1 LNHNV, CDR2 YYDKDF (reference sequence). CDR3 length equals 15 residues. The V end lost 0 bases, the J end lost 1 base, and 9 bases lay between the germline ends.

This clonotype was observed many times. The gene calls are TRBV5-6 and TRBJ2-2, with 8 bases aligning to TRBD1. With V trimmed by 4 bases and J by 1 base, 6 bases remained unmatched. CDR1 is SGHDT, CDR2 YYEEEE, per germline. The length of the CDR3 is 16 residues. The CDR3 protein is CASSPRQGRNTGELFF. CDR3 nucleotides: TGTGCCAGCAGCCCCCGACAGGGGAGGAACACCGGGGAGCTGTTTTTT.

This clonotype showed up many times. V and J are TRBV7-8 and TRBJ1-6; 8 nucleotides line up with TRBD1. Losses at the gene ends were 4 bases for V and 8 bases for J; bases not matched to a gene: 19. The CDR3 is made up of 19 amino acids. Germline lookup yields CDR1 SGHVS and CDR2 FQNEAQ. This chain's CDR3 is CASSSLVGGRSGGHSPLHF. CDR3 in DNA: TGTGCCAGCAGCTCCCTAGTGGGTGGGAGATCAGGGGGCCATTCACCCCTCCACTTT.

This clonotype was counted only a few times. The V and J genes are TRBV29-1 and TRBJ2-1; the D is unclear. CDR3 length: 13 amino acids. Germline V gene sequence: CDR1 SQVTM, CDR2 ANQGSEA. V gave up 4 bases and J gave up 4 bases, with 11 bases separating them. CDR3 DNA sequence: TGCAGCGTTGGGGTCGGGTCTTACAATGAGCAGTTCTTC. It codes for CSVGVGSYNEQFF.

This clonotype has a count of ten or more. V gene TRBV9 combines with J gene TRBJ2-5; D is unclear. This CDR3 is built from 15 residues. Germline V CDR1 and CDR2: SGDLS, YYNGEE. Trimming left V 2 bases short and J 1 base short, with 12 bases between. The CDR3 DNA is TGTGCCAGCAGCGTTGGGGTGGCTAGCCAAGAGACCCAGTACTTC. Translated, it gives CASSVGVASQETQYF.

This clonotype was detected a few times. The chain has TRBV3-1 and TRBJ2-3, with D perhaps assigned TRBD1 or TRBD2 (5 bases each). The V end was cut by 1 base, the J end by 0 bases, with 20 bases between. Germline CDR1 is LGHDT and CDR2 is YNNKEL (reference sequence). The CDR3 contains 19 residues. CDR3 protein: CASSQGAFVRGPSTDTQYF. The CDR3, as DNA: TGTGCCAGCAGCCAAGGAGCATTCGTGAGGGGCCCTAGCACAGATACGCAGTATTTT.

This clonotype was seen more than once but under ten times. The J gene is TRBJ1-1, the V gene TRBV5-1; perhaps TRBD1 as D (5 bases). Germline-derived CDR1 and CDR2 are SGHRS and YFSETQ. This CDR3 has 15 residues. Trimming shortened V by 0 bases and J by 1 base, and 10 bases separated the two germline ends. The CDR3 sequence: CASSLEAQGNTEAFF. Written as DNA, the CDR3 is TGCGCCAGCAGCTTGGAAGCGCAGGGGAACACTGAAGCTTTCTTT.

This clonotype was counted only a few times. The V gene is TRBV6-5, the J gene TRBJ2-2; D perhaps matches TRBD2 (5 bases). CDR1 is MNHEY and CDR2 is SVGAGI in the germline V gene. Deletions cut 0 bases from V and 7 bases from J, with 9 bases between. This CDR3 comprises 14 residues. The CDR3 region has the DNA TGTGCCAGCAGTTACTCCGGGGATGGCGGGGAGCTGTTTTTT. Its protein product is CASSYSGDGGELFF.

This clonotype came up many times. The chain has TRBV5-4 and TRBJ2-1, with TRBD2 matching 12 bases. Germline CDR1 SGHNT, CDR2 YYREEE (reference sequence). J lost 9 bases, V lost 0 bases, and 4 bases had no gene match. The CDR3 has 15 amino acids. The CDR3 DNA sequence: TGTGCCAGCAGCTTGGAACTAGCGGGGGGTCCTGAGCAGTTCTTC. It specifies CASSLELAGGPEQFF.

This sequence joins TRBV7-9 and TRBJ2-7; the match to TRBD2 covers 9 bases. The germline V gene encodes CDR1 SEHNR and CDR2 FQNEAQ (reference sequence). With 8 bases clipped from V and 7 bases from J, the junction kept 9 bases outside the gene matches. This CDR3 is built from 13 residues. In DNA form, the CDR3 reads TGTGCCAGCGGAATAGCGGGGGCGCCGGAGCAGTACTTC. Protein product: CASGIAGAPEQYF.

The V and J genes are TRBV7-3 and TRBJ2-3; D unclear. Germline V gene sequence: CDR1 SGHTA, CDR2 FQGTGA. The CDR3 is made up of 13 amino acids. The V end lost 5 bases, the J end lost 5 bases, and 11 bases lay between the germline ends. CDR3 residues: CASSVGLIDTQYF. The CDR3 DNA sequence: TGTGCCAGCAGCGTCGGGCTGATAGATACGCAGTATTTT.

The chain joins TRBV10-3 to TRBJ2-2; the D is unclear. The V and J ends lost 0 bases and 0 bases respectively, with 14 bases between them. This CDR3 spans 18 amino acids. Germline CDR1 reads ENHRY; CDR2 reads SYGVKD. CDR3 region: CAISESGPFAANTGELFF. CDR3 nucleotides: TGTGCCATCAGTGAGTCAGGGCCCTTCGCCGCGAACACCGGGGAGCTGTTTTTT.

This clonotype was picked up many times. J is TRBJ2-2 and V is TRBV11-2; 8 positions match TRBD1. This CDR3 region has 13 residues. Losses at the gene ends were 5 bases for V and 6 bases for J; bases not matched to a gene: 2. In germline, CDR1 is SGHAT, CDR2 FQNNGV. CDR3 sequence reads: CASSLTGAGELFF. The CDR3 nucleotides read TGTGCCAGCAGCCTGACAGGGGCCGGGGAGCTGTTTTTT.

This clonotype was observed at least ten times. The CDR3 DNA follows: TGTGCCAGCAGAGGGGAGCGAACGGACAGCAAGGGAAACACCATATATTTT. This gives the protein CASRGERTDSKGNTIYF. The V call is TRBV7-8, the J call TRBJ1-3, with D perhaps TRBD1 (6 bases). V was trimmed by 6 bases and J by 4 bases, leaving 22 bases between them. The CDR3 runs to 17 residues. In germline, CDR1 is SGHVS, CDR2 FQNEAQ.

This chain connects TRBV7-9 to TRBJ2-3; D gene uncertain. CDR3 length equals 12 residues. V shed 5 bases and J shed 2 bases, with 5 bases lying between them. The germline V gene has CDR1 SEHNR and CDR2 FQNEAQ (reference sequence). The CDR3, as DNA: TGTGCCAGCAGCGCTATCACAGATACGCAGTATTTT. Translated: CASSAITDTQYF. The variable domain in full, with the rest retrieved from reference TRBV7-9 and TRBJ2-3, is DTGVSQNPRHKITKRGQNVTFRCDPISEHNRLYWYRQTLGQGPEFLTYFQNEAQLEKSRLLSDRFSAERPKGSFSTLEIQRTEQGDSAMYLCASSAITDTQYFGPGTRLTVL.

Many counts were recorded for this clonotype. The chain couples TRBV4-3 to TRBJ2-2; 7 bases agree with TRBD2. CDR3 length: 17 residues. Trimming cost V 0 bases and J 7 bases; bases outside gene matches: 11. Germline CDR1 reads LGHNA; CDR2 reads YSLEER. CDR3 coding DNA: TGCGCCAGCAGCCAAGATAGAGAGGGGAGGGCGAGCGGGGAGCTGTTTTTT. Translation: CASSQDREGRASGELFF.

There are many counts of this clonotype. The genes are TRBV7-3 and TRBJ2-5; 7 nucleotides match TRBD1. The CDR3 length is 17 residues. The germline gives CDR1 SGHTA, CDR2 FQGTGA. Trimming removed 1 base from V and 5 bases from J; junction bases left unmatched: 13. Written as DNA, the CDR3 is TGTGCCAGCAGCTTAAGTTGGCACAGGGGTAAGGGCGAGACCCAGTACTTC. Encoded protein: CASSLSWHRGKGETQYF.

This clonotype has a count of ten or more. The chain links TRBV4-1 to TRBJ1-6, with 8 positions matching TRBD1. Germline V gene lookup returns CDR1 MGHRA and CDR2 YSYEKL. This CDR3 comprises 15 residues. J lost 10 bases, V lost 2 bases, and 7 bases had no gene match. CDR3 DNA sequence: TGCGCCAGCAGCCAATGGGGCCAGGGGGCCTCACCCCTCCACTTT. Translated, it gives CASSQWGQGASPLHF.

This clonotype turned up a few times. V usage is TRBV7-9 and J usage is TRBJ2-3; TRBD2 might be the D (5 bases). Per the germline V gene, CDR1 is SEHNR and CDR2 is FQNEAQ (reference sequence). With 3 bases removed from V and 2 bases from J, the gap between germline ends came to 12 bases. The CDR3 has 15 residues. CDR3 region: CASSLALAVTDTQYF. The CDR3 DNA reads as TGTGCCAGCAGCTTGGCCCTAGCCGTCACAGATACGCAGTATTTT.